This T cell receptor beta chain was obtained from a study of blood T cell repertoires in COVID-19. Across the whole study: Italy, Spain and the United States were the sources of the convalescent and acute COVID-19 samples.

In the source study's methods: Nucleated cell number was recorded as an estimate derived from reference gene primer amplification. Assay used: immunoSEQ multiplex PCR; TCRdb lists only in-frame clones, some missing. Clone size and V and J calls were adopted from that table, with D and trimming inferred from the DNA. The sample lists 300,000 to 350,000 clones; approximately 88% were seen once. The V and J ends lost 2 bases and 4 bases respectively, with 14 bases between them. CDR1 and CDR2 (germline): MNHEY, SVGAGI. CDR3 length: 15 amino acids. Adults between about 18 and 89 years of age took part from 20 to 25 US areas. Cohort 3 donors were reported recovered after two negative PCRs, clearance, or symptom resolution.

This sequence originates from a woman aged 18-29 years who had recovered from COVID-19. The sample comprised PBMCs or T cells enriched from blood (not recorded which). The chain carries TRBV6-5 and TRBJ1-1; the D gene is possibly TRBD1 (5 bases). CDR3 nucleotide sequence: TGTGCCAGCAGTTACCAAGGGGTGTATGCCACTGAAGCTTTCTTT. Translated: CASSYQGVYATEAFF.